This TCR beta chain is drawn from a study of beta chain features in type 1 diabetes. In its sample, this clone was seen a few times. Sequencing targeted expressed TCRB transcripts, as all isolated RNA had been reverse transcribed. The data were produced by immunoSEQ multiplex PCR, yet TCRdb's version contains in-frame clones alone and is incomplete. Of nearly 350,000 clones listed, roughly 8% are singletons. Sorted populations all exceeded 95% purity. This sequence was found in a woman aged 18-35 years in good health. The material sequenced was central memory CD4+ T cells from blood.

The CDR3 loop is CASSRYKSEAFF. In nucleotides, the CDR3 is TGTGCCAGCAGTCGTTACAAGTCAGAAGCTTTCTTT. The chain carries TRBV27 and TRBJ1-1; D unclear. Trimming removed 5 bases at V and 8 bases at J, with 12 bases between. CDR1 and CDR2 (germline): MNHEY, SMNVEV (reference sequence). The CDR3 has 12 residues.